The 27 T cell receptor beta chains below all came from one sample that was sequenced in a study of CXCR3-negative and CXCR3-positive naive CD8 T cells. Carrying UMI labels, the TRB cDNA libraries were prepared through 5' RACE. TCRdb re-called the 5' RACE reads and gives one entry per CDR3 protein, without DNA. The sample has about 24,000 distinct CDR3 sequences; the top ten hold less than 5%. Material for sequencing was naive CXCR3- CD8+ T cells from blood. Subset in this sample: CD45RO-CCR7+CD27+CD95- naive CD8+ T cells lacking CXCR3 (TNR3-). These receptors all come from a human donor in good health. Some clones in this sample may be carry-over from other donors' samples.

V is TRBV7-9 and J is TRBJ2-4. Per germline, CDR1 SEHNR and CDR2 FQNEAQ (reference sequence). The CDR3 has 16 amino acids. CDR3: CASSQTSTATKNIQYF.

This chain uses TRBV4-2 with TRBJ2-3; TCRdb gives TRBD1 as the D gene, but with no DNA this cannot be confirmed. CDR1 and CDR2 (germline): LGHNA, YNFKEQ. The CDR3 is made up of 16 amino acids. The CDR3 spells CASSQDPPGGPDTQYF.

The CDR3 region is CASTSYYYGYTF. V and J are TRBV7-9 and TRBJ1-2. Germline V gene sequence: CDR1 SEHNR, CDR2 FQNEAQ (reference sequence). The CDR3 is 12 residues long.

This chain connects TRBV18 to TRBJ1-5; TCRdb's assignment of TRBD1 cannot be checked, as there is no DNA. CDR3 length: 16 amino acids. Germline V gene data show CDR1 as KGHSH and CDR2 as LQKENI. This CDR3 reads CASSPIGQGGNQPQHF.

This clonotype is labeled medium-sized (0.01 to 0.1%) based on frequency. The V call is TRBV18, the J call TRBJ2-7. The CDR3 totals 15 residues. Germline V lookup: CDR1 KGHSH, CDR2 LQKENI. CDR3 residues: CASSPPAGEPYEQYF.

The rearrangement joins TRBV6-2 or TRBV6-3 to TRBJ2-1; absent DNA, TCRdb's TRBD2 call cannot be checked. This CDR3 region has 14 residues. Germline CDR1 MNHEY, CDR2 SVGEGT. CDR3 amino acids: CASNHGGGYGEQFF.

This chain uses TRBV27 with TRBJ2-3; TCRdb's assignment of TRBD1 cannot be checked, as there is no DNA. In germline, CDR1 is MNHEY, CDR2 SMNVEV (reference sequence). CDR3 size: 15 residues. The CDR3 region is CASSETGRNTDTQYF.

The V call is TRBV7-6, the J call TRBJ2-1; the TCRdb call, TRBD1, lacks DNA for checking. CDR1 and CDR2 from the germline V gene are SGHVS and FNYEAQ. This CDR3 comprises 15 residues. The CDR3 region is CASSPGGPIYNEQFF.

The chain has TRBV19 and TRBJ2-3; TCRdb calls TRBD1, which cannot be checked without DNA. This CDR3 spans 16 amino acids. Germline lookup yields CDR1 LNHDA and CDR2 SQIVND (reference sequence). This CDR3 reads CASSIGGGIRTDTQYF.

The chain joins TRBV3-1 to TRBJ1-1; TCRdb selects TRBD1, and the lack of DNA leaves this call unchecked. Germline V lookup: CDR1 LGHDT, CDR2 YNNKEL (reference sequence). The CDR3 is made up of 15 amino acids. This chain's CDR3 is CASSQVRTGDTEAFF.

The chain couples TRBV12-3 or TRBV12-4 to TRBJ2-3; TCRdb outputs TRBD1, but without DNA this stays unchecked. The CDR3 runs to 19 residues. This chain's CDR3 is CASTPVLGGVVSGTDTQYF.

This rearrangement joins TRBV6-5 to TRBJ2-7; the D call from TCRdb, TRBD1, cannot be confirmed without DNA. Germline assignment: CDR1 MNHEY and CDR2 SVGAGI. The CDR3 contains 13 residues. The CDR3 is CASRDRVFPEQYF.

The CDR3 loop is CASSPMGGMQTQYF. The chain recombines TRBV5-6 with TRBJ2-5; no DNA is available, so the TRBD1 call from TCRdb remains unchecked. Germline lookup yields CDR1 SGHDT and CDR2 YYEEEE. The length of the CDR3 is 14 residues.

The chain joins TRBV29-1 to TRBJ2-7; the D gene TCRdb calls, TRBD2, cannot be checked with no DNA. The CDR3 totals 13 residues. In germline, CDR1 is SQVTM, CDR2 ANQGSEA. CDR3 in amino acids: CSVGTAVEGEQYF.

V usage is TRBV6-2 or TRBV6-3 and J usage is TRBJ2-3; there is no DNA to check the TCRdb D call of TRBD2. CDR1 is MNHEY, CDR2 SVGEGT, per germline. The CDR3 loop spans 16 amino acids. This CDR3 reads CASSALAGGPVDTQYF.

The rearrangement joins TRBV29-1 to TRBJ2-1; absent DNA, TCRdb's TRBD1 call cannot be checked. The germline gives CDR1 SQVTM, CDR2 ANQGSEA. This CDR3 has 14 residues. CDR3: CSVESGVPYNEQFF.

In terms of frequency, this clonotype is medium-sized. V and J are TRBV4-2 and TRBJ2-7; the D call of TRBD2 rests on TCRdb alone, since no DNA is present to check it. From germline, CDR1 is LGHNA and CDR2 YNFKEQ. There are 17 residues in the CDR3. The CDR3 spells CASSQDSTSGGAYEQYF.

The chain combines TRBV29-1 with TRBJ2-6. This CDR3 region has 15 residues. The V gene's germline CDR1 is SQVTM and CDR2 ANQGSEA. CDR3 loop: CSVESSRAGANVLTF.

The rearrangement uses TRBV27 and TRBJ1-5; TCRdb indicates TRBD1, and absent DNA this call remains unverified. CDR3 length: 16 amino acids. CDR1 is MNHEY, CDR2 SMNVEV, per germline (reference sequence). The CDR3 spells CASSLYYGGDSQPQHF.

This rearrangement joins TRBV7-2 to TRBJ2-7. The CDR3 sequence is 14 residues long. Looked up from germline, CDR1 is SGHTA and CDR2 is FQGNSA. The CDR3: CASSLRLQADEQYF.

V and J are TRBV7-9 and TRBJ2-7. This CDR3 contains 11 residues. Germline V gives CDR1 SEHNR, CDR2 FQNEAQ (reference sequence). The CDR3 sequence: CASSEYYEQYF.

V usage is TRBV7-9 and J usage is TRBJ2-2; there is no DNA to check the TCRdb D call of TRBD1. The CDR3 is 17 residues long. Looked up from germline, CDR1 is SEHNR and CDR2 is FQNEAQ (reference sequence). The CDR3 loop is CASSSYTGTARTGELFF.

This clonotype registers medium-sized by frequency. This chain connects TRBV23-1 to TRBJ2-1; without DNA, the TCRdb call of TRBD1 cannot be checked. TRBV23-1 is noted as an ORF with a role that remains uncertain. The CDR3 spans 19 residues. The CDR3: CASSQSREQGPEYYNEQFF.

Its frequency marks this clonotype as medium-sized. The rearrangement links TRBV4-2 to TRBJ1-1. The length of the CDR3 is 15 residues. CDR1 is LGHNA and CDR2 is YNFKEQ in the germline V gene. The CDR3 spells CASSQVNSRNTEAFF.

The chain uses TRBV29-1 and TRBJ2-1. CDR1 is SQVTM, CDR2 ANQGSEA, per germline. The CDR3 loop spans 13 amino acids. This chain's CDR3 is CSVIRHTDNEQFF.

The J gene is TRBJ1-1, the V gene TRBV7-2; TCRdb returns TRBD1, unconfirmable since there is no DNA. Germline CDR1 SGHTA, CDR2 FQGNSA. The CDR3 extends over 14 amino acids. The CDR3: CARGPGQGNTEAFF.

The J gene is TRBJ2-7, the V gene TRBV25-1; no DNA is available, so the TRBD1 call from TCRdb remains unchecked. There are 13 residues in the CDR3. CDR1 is MGHDK and CDR2 is SYGVNS in the germline V gene. This CDR3 is CASSRTGGDEQYF.